The present entry profiles one T cell receptor (beta chain) with its context. Its antigen remains unknown. The sample is drawn from a study of cytomegalovirus exposure and HLA in healthy donors. The CDR3 has 14 residues. Germline CDR1 SQVTM, CDR2 ANQGSEA. V dropped 7 bases and J dropped 5; count of bases not matched to a gene: 10. PCR employed 60 Vbeta and 13 Jbeta primers. Here immunoSEQ multiplex PCR was the method, and the copy in TCRdb shows in-frame clones only, minus some. This sample has 200,000 to 250,000 clones, with roughly 70% found just once. Study-wide findings and caveats: Reports described diagnosis of cytomegalovirus status by the classifier as highly specific and sensitive. Association of 16,951 TCR beta sequences with HLA alleles was found at 0.05 false discovery rate in a later analysis.

The material sequenced was PBMCs. The gene calls are TRBV29-1 and TRBJ2-1, with TRBD2 matching over 8 bases. This clonotype was sampled from a woman aged 25-40 years in good health and CMV-seronegative. The CDR3 nucleotides read TGCAGCGCAATGGGGGCGGGAGGAAACAATGAGCAGTTCTTC. Amino acid sequence: CSAMGAGGNNEQFF.